Each of the 29 T cell receptor beta chains below was sequenced from the same sample in a study of T cells in Graves' hyperthyroidism and ophthalmopathy. The investigators amplified TCR beta CDR3 regions from RNA transcripts. A first-round RT-PCR of the TCR CDR3 used the HTBI primer set. One entry per CDR3 protein results from TCRdb running MiXCR on the multiplex PCR reads. The table records 800,000 or so distinct CDR3 sequences, roughly 40% of them present only once. Sequenced: blood. These TCRs come from a man aged 18 to 30 with Graves' hyperthyroidism.

This clonotype was recorded at least ten times. The chain links TRBV9 to TRBJ1-1, with D possibly matching TRBD1 (5 bases). This CDR3 has 15 amino acids. The ends were cut back, 0 bases at V and 1 base at J, with 10 bases in the middle. The germline V gene encodes CDR1 SGDLS and CDR2 YYNGEE. The CDR3 DNA is TGTGCCAGCAGCGTAGACCCTCAGGGGAACACTGAAGCTTTCTTT. It specifies CASSVDPQGNTEAFF.

The chain employs TRBV2 and TRBJ1-6, with D unclear. Germline-derived CDR1 and CDR2 are SNHLY and FYNNEI. V was cut by 2 bases and J by 6 bases, with 5 bases left in between. The CDR3 spans 13 residues. The chain's CDR3 is CASSEQSNSPLHF. The DNA for the CDR3 is TGTGCCAGCAGTGAACAGTCTAATTCACCCCTCCACTTT.

This clonotype has just a few counts. This sequence joins TRBV24-1 and TRBJ2-2; the match to TRBD2 covers 8 bases. The V segment lost 5 bases and the J segment 7 bases; nucleotides outside the gene matches: 11. This CDR3 region has 16 residues. Germline V gene sequence: CDR1 KGHDR, CDR2 SFDVKD. CDR3 coding DNA: TGTGCCACCAGTGTAGGCCAGCGGGAGTCTATCGGGGAGCTGTTTTTT. Translating gives CATSVGQRESIGELFF.

Remarks on this clonotype: Being one base from a much bigger clone, this may be a read error. The chain employs TRBV19 and TRBJ1-1; D not certain. The ends were cut back, 8 bases at V and 3 bases at J, with 19 bases in the middle. Germline V gene lookup returns CDR1 LNHDA and CDR2 SQIVND (reference sequence). The CDR3 sequence is 15 residues long. The chain's CDR3 is CASGNWAGADTEAFF. The CDR3 DNA is TGTGCCAGTGGTAATTGGGCGGGTGCCGACACTGAAGCTTTCTTT.

This clonotype has just a few counts. The chain combines TRBV4-3 with TRBJ1-3; D is uncertain. This CDR3 has 14 amino acids. Germline V gene data show CDR1 as LGHNA and CDR2 as YSLEER. Between the trimmed V and J ends, which lost 1 base and 1 base, there was a span of 5 bases. The CDR3 sequence is CASSQVSSGNTIYF. As DNA, the CDR3 is TGCGCCAGCAGCCAAGTCTCGTCTGGAAACACCATATATTTT.

The chain links TRBV20-1 to TRBJ1-2, with 8 bases that match TRBD1. Germline trimming cut 2 bases from V and 10 bases from J; bases unmatched to any gene: 6. Per the germline V gene, CDR1 is DFQATT and CDR2 is SNEGSKA (reference sequence). The CDR3 consists of 12 residues. For the CDR3, the DNA is TGCAGTGCTAGACAGGGGGCTAAGTCCTACACCTTC. It codes for CSARQGAKSYTF.

J is TRBJ2-5 and V is TRBV7-2; TRBD2 matches at 12 bases. Trimming at V came to 3 bases and at J to 3 bases, leaving 2 bases not matched to a gene. The CDR3 extends over 15 amino acids. Germline CDR1 reads SGHTA; CDR2 reads FQGNSA. This chain's CDR3 is CASSFWTSGKETQYF. The CDR3 nucleotides are TGTGCCAGCAGCTTTTGGACTAGCGGGAAAGAGACCCAGTACTTC.

There are a few counts of this clonotype. The V gene is TRBV25-1, the J gene TRBJ2-3; TRBD1 is a possible D gene (7 bases). The germline CDR1 and CDR2 sequences are MGHDK and SYGVNS. CDR3 size: 14 residues. Trimming left V 3 bases short and J 1 base short, with 8 bases between. The CDR3 sequence is CASSDRGGTDTQYF. DNA for the CDR3: TGTGCCAGCAGTGACAGGGGGGGCACAGATACGCAGTATTTT.

This sequence joins TRBV5-1 and TRBJ1-2; TRBD1 matches 12 bases. Unmatched junction bases numbered 5, after V lost 3 bases and J lost 8 bases. CDR1 is SGHRS and CDR2 is YFSETQ in the germline V gene. This CDR3 has 14 residues. The CDR3: CASSWDRGPEGYTF. CDR3 sequence (DNA): TGCGCCAGCAGCTGGGACAGGGGGCCAGAGGGCTACACCTTC.

The rearrangement joins TRBV2 to TRBJ1-4, with 8 positions matching TRBD1. The V gene's germline CDR1 is SNHLY and CDR2 FYNNEI. The CDR3 has 13 residues. Trimming cost V 9 bases and J 7 bases; bases outside gene matches: 7. The CDR3 nucleotides read TGTGCCAGTAGTTATGGACAGGGTGAAAAACTGTTTTTT. This sequence encodes CASSYGQGEKLFF. The full variable domain, completed using reference TRBV2 and TRBJ1-4, is EPEVTQTPSHQVTQMGQEVILRCVPISNHLYFYWYRQILGQKVEFLVSFYNNEISEKSEIFDDQFSVERPDGSNFTLKIRSTKLEDSAMYFCASSYGQGEKLFFGSGTQLSVL.

This clonotype occurred a few times. The J gene is TRBJ2-5, the V gene TRBV9; a possible D gene is TRBD2 (6 bases). CDR3 length: 17 residues. V was clipped by 4 bases and J by 2 bases, with 21 bases between them. Per the germline V gene, CDR1 is SGDLS and CDR2 is YYNGEE. The chain's CDR3 is CASSSWEDTRRQETQYF. In DNA, the CDR3 is TGTGCCAGCAGCTCCTGGGAGGATACCAGAAGGCAAGAGACCCAGTACTTC. Filled out from reference TRBV9 and TRBJ2-5, the complete variable domain reads DSGVTQTPKHLITATGQRVTLRCSPRSGDLSVYWYQQSLDQGLQFLIQYYNGEERAKGNILERFSAQQFPDLHSELNLSSLELGDSALYFCASSSWEDTRRQETQYFGPGTRLLVL.

This clonotype has just a few counts. The rearrangement links TRBV6-1 to TRBJ2-5; possibly TRBD2 for D (6 bases). The V end was cut by 5 bases, the J end by 2 bases, with 15 bases between. The CDR3 has 15 amino acids. CDR1 and CDR2 (germline): MNHNS, SASEGT. The CDR3 sequence is CASSSFSGSQETQYF. The CDR3 nucleotides are TGTGCCAGCAGTTCCTTTAGCGGATCACAAGAGACCCAGTACTTC.

There are a few counts of this clonotype. V and J are TRBV9 and TRBJ2-5; D is perhaps TRBD2 (6 bases). With 0 bases removed from V and 1 base from J, the gap between germline ends came to 13 bases. Germline V gene lookup returns CDR1 SGDLS and CDR2 YYNGEE. The CDR3 covers 16 residues. CDR3 sequence (DNA): TGTGCCAGCAGCGTAGGTCCGGGAGCGGGCCAAGAGACCCAGTACTTC. Translation gives CASSVGPGAGQETQYF.

V gene TRBV11-2 combines with J gene TRBJ2-2; 14 positions match TRBD2. The CDR3 loop spans 17 amino acids. Looked up from germline, CDR1 is SGHAT and CDR2 is FQNNGV. V dropped 5 bases and J dropped 5; count of bases not matched to a gene: 7. The CDR3 reads CASSAQTSGRATGELFF. The CDR3 bases are TGTGCCAGCAGCGCCCAGACTAGCGGGAGGGCAACCGGGGAGCTGTTTTTT.

This clonotype was picked up many times. This rearrangement joins TRBV7-2 to TRBJ2-7, with D possibly being TRBD2 (7 bases). The CDR3 runs to 15 residues. The V and J ends lost 3 bases and 5 bases respectively, with 17 bases between them. CDR1 SGHTA and CDR2 FQGNSA come from the germline V gene. The DNA for the CDR3 is TGTGCCAGCAGCTTGATGAGGGGGGGAGGGAACGAGCAGTACTTC. Amino acid sequence: CASSLMRGGGNEQYF. Based on the CDR3 plus reference TRBV7-2 and TRBJ2-7, the full variable domain is GAGVSQSPSNKVTEKGKDVELRCDPISGHTALYWYRQSLGQGLEFLIYFQGNSAPDKSGLPSDRFSAERTGGSVSTLTIQRTQQEDSAVYLCASSLMRGGGNEQYFGPGTRLTVT.

This clonotype was picked up many times. The J gene is TRBJ2-7, the V gene TRBV29-1; TRBD2 is a possible D gene (7 bases). The CDR3 runs to 13 residues. Trimming took 0 bases from V and 5 from J, leaving 11 bases between them. Germline V CDR1 and CDR2: SQVTM, ANQGSEA. CDR3 residues: CSVEEGRGDEQYF. CDR3 coding DNA: TGCAGCGTTGAAGAAGGGAGGGGGGACGAGCAGTACTTC.

The table lists this clonotype with many counts. This chain connects TRBV10-3 to TRBJ2-7; 10 bases are a match to TRBD2. Per germline, CDR1 ENHRY and CDR2 SYGVKD. The CDR3 contains 14 residues. The V gene end was trimmed by 5 bases and the J gene end by 3 bases; junction bases not matched to a gene: 4. The chain's CDR3 is CAISKGTSDYEQYF. CDR3 DNA: TGTGCCATCAGTAAGGGGACTAGCGACTACGAGCAGTACTTC.

The J gene is TRBJ1-4, the V gene TRBV7-9, with 9 bases aligning to TRBD1. With V trimmed by 5 bases and J by 0 bases, 13 bases remained unmatched. CDR1 and CDR2 (germline): SEHNR, FQNEAQ (reference sequence). The CDR3 totals 19 residues. CDR3 in DNA: TGTGCCAGCAGCCCGACAGGGGGAGTGCTTGCCGCAACTAATGAAAAACTGTTTTTT. Amino acids: CASSPTGGVLAATNEKLFF.

J is TRBJ1-5 and V is TRBV2, with TRBD1 matching 7 bases. After removal of 8 bases from V and 1 base from J, the junction contained 2 bases not matched to a gene. This CDR3 has 13 residues. The V gene's germline CDR1 is SNHLY and CDR2 FYNNEI. The CDR3 here is CASGTASNQPQHF. CDR3 in DNA: TGTGCCAGCGGGACAGCCAGCAATCAGCCCCAGCATTTT. The variable domain in full, completed from reference TRBV2 and TRBJ1-5, reads EPEVTQTPSHQVTQMGQEVILRCVPISNHLYFYWYRQILGQKVEFLVSFYNNEISEKSEIFDDQFSVERPDGSNFTLKIRSTKLEDSAMYFCASGTASNQPQHFGDGTRLSIL.

The J gene is TRBJ2-5, the V gene TRBV7-9; 9 bases align to TRBD1. The V gene's germline CDR1 is SEHNR and CDR2 FQNEAQ (reference sequence). V was pared by 5 bases and J by 5 bases, with 12 bases of the junction left unmatched. CDR3 length: 16 residues. The chain's CDR3 is CASSHTGTGLWETQYF. The CDR3 nucleotides read TGTGCCAGCAGCCACACCGGGACAGGGTTATGGGAGACCCAGTACTTC.

The chain uses TRBV7-2 and TRBJ2-7; 7 bases fit TRBD1. Germline CDR1 SGHTA, CDR2 FQGNSA. The CDR3 length is 15 residues. Trimming took 5 bases from V and 6 from J; bases not matched to a gene: 13. The CDR3 nucleotides read TGTGCCAGCAGCCCGGACAGGACAGGAAGCTTCGAGCAGTACTTC. Protein: CASSPDRTGSFEQYF.

This chain uses TRBV7-9 with TRBJ2-2; D is undetermined. This CDR3 region has 14 residues. V gave up 5 bases and J gave up 7 bases, with 14 bases separating them. CDR1 is SEHNR and CDR2 is FQNEAQ in the germline V gene (reference sequence). This chain's CDR3 is CASSQSTRIGELFF. The DNA of the CDR3 is TGTGCCAGCAGCCAATCTACGCGCATCGGGGAGCTGTTTTTT.

The chain combines TRBV10-3 with TRBJ1-5, with 8 nucleotides matching TRBD1. Germline loops: CDR1 ENHRY, CDR2 SYGVKD. Trimming cost V 6 bases and J 3 bases; bases outside gene matches: 4. This CDR3 has 14 residues. The CDR3 DNA is TGTGCCATCAGGGAGGACAGGGACAATCAGCCCCAGCATTTT. Amino acids: CAIREDRDNQPQHF.

This clonotype was observed a few times. J is TRBJ2-7 and V is TRBV12-3 or TRBV12-4, with 7 bases aligning to TRBD2. Trimming at V came to 6 bases and at J to 5 bases, leaving 10 bases not matched to a gene. The CDR3 runs 14 residues. The CDR3 sequence: CASRGAGVGNEQYF. The CDR3, as DNA: TGTGCCAGCAGGGGTGCGGGGGTGGGAAACGAGCAGTACTTC.

This clonotype was observed a few times. The V gene is TRBV20-1, the J gene TRBJ1-2, with 8 bases identical to TRBD1. The germline V gene encodes CDR1 DFQATT and CDR2 SNEGSKA (reference sequence). The CDR3 spans 16 residues. The V gene end was trimmed by 0 bases and the J gene end by 0 bases; junction bases not matched to a gene: 6. The CDR3 bases are TGCAGTGCTAGAGATCACGCGACAGGGGCTAACTATGGCTACACCTTC. Translating gives CSARDHATGANYGYTF.

At least ten counts were recorded for this clonotype. The chain joins TRBV29-1 to TRBJ1-1; D perhaps matches TRBD1 (6 bases). The CDR3 runs to 14 residues. V was trimmed by 2 bases and J by 3 bases, leaving 13 bases between them. CDR1 SQVTM and CDR2 ANQGSEA come from the germline V gene. Here the CDR3 reads CSVEYGGADTEAFF. CDR3 DNA sequence: TGCAGCGTTGAATATGGGGGGGCGGACACTGAAGCTTTCTTT.

The rearrangement joins TRBV7-9 to TRBJ1-1, with 10 bases that match TRBD1. The germline gives CDR1 SEHNR, CDR2 FQNEAQ (reference sequence). This CDR3 has 17 residues. With 3 bases clipped from V and 4 bases from J, the junction kept 11 bases outside the gene matches. CDR3 sequence: CASSFRDRGREGTEAFF. The CDR3 DNA sequence: TGTGCCAGCAGCTTCCGGGACAGGGGAAGGGAAGGCACTGAAGCTTTCTTT.

This clonotype has ten or more counts. The chain's CDR3 is CASSEVGQPQHF. The CDR3 region has the DNA TGTGCCAGCAGTGAAGTGGGTCAGCCCCAGCATTTT. The rearrangement joins TRBV2 to TRBJ1-5; D remains ambiguous. This CDR3 is built from 12 residues. Trimming cost V 1 base and J 6 bases, with 4 bases left between them. CDR1 is SNHLY, CDR2 FYNNEI, per germline.

V gene TRBV20-1 combines with J gene TRBJ1-1, with TRBD1 as a possible D gene (6 bases). The CDR3 spans 11 residues. The germline V gene has CDR1 DFQATT and CDR2 SNEGSKA (reference sequence). V was trimmed by 4 bases and J by 7 bases, leaving 10 bases between them. The DNA of the CDR3 is TGCAGTGCTAAGGAGGGGGATGAAGCTTTCTTT. Its translation: CSAKEGDEAFF.